One T cell receptor beta chain is described in this entry. Its antigen is currently not known. No quality values exist for individual bases; no much larger clone is one base distant. The sample originates from a study of blood T cell repertoires in COVID-19 (TCRdb year 2020). In terms of the full investigation: The collaborator samples originated in the United States, Italy and Spain and spanned the acute and convalescent phases of COVID-19. The prospective study material was composed of cDNA or gDNA derived from T cells, B-cell-depleted T cells, or PBMCs. Sample metadata almost always included a de-identified subject ID, COVID-19 status, age in years and sex. The repertoires were made available in a free public database intended to serve as a resource for research on the immune response to SARS-CoV-2. Subjects who had been exposed to COVID-19, were actively infected with it, or had recovered from it provided the deeply sampled blood TCRbeta repertoires that made up the dataset. Samples were obtained from the ongoing ImmuneRACE study (first 160 participants) and from over 1,000 subjects provided by 6 global collaborators. Where available, HLA class I and class II types were taken from metadata supplied by the sample provider and were not determined by assay-based typing.

TCRbeta CDR3 regions were amplified from genomic DNA using the immunoSEQ Assay, a bias-controlled multiplex PCR. The source study handled its data this way. Within the assay, amplification of reference gene primers was used to estimate how many nucleated cells each sample contained. To quantify the absolute abundance of each unique TCRbeta CDR3 rearrangement, sequence reads were collapsed and filtered. For each sample, productive Simpson clonality was calculated as the square root of Simpson's diversity index across productive rearrangements. Here the immuneACCESS table is served through TCRdb, limited to in-frame sequences with V and J called. Missing clones are a known gap in these copies; in checked studies unresolved V genes cover under half, and the rest lacks a known reason. The D gene and trimming were derived from the DNA, and the V and J assignments and clone size from that table. The sample yields approximately 270,000 clones; around 82% were counted once. Together, the top ten hold 0.87% of the sample.

The paper as a whole reports these results and caveats: The quantity of clinical and demographic metadata differed by source and by participant and was supplied without curation.

One collaborating source in Seattle enrolled patients during active infection and followed them longitudinally through the course of disease. Whole blood was collected in K2EDTA tubes by collaborating institutions according to the institutions' own protocols. For TCRbeta analysis, collaborators shipped samples in one of three forms: frozen whole blood, isolated PBMCs, or DNA extracted from either of those sample types. Spanning cysteine to phenylalanine, the CDR3 consists of 15 amino acids. Just CDR3 DNA is preserved here, 45 bases in frame from base 1. CDR1 and CDR2 (SGHAT, FQNNGV) derive from the germline V gene. V is reduced by 0 bases and J by 4 bases, leaving a spacing of 10 bases between them.

The rearrangement joined TRBV11-2 to TRBJ2-1, with a tentative D gene TRBD2 over 6 matching bases. This sequence was found in a human donor with COVID-19, enrolled during active disease. The donor label of this sample is uncertain. Material: peripheral blood. The CDR3 reads as follows: CASSLDAGRYNEQFF. The nucleotide sequence is given as TGTGCCAGCAGCTTAGATGCGGGGAGGTACAATGAGCAGTTCTTC.